This T cell receptor (beta chain) was recovered during a study of shared clonotypes between healthy human individuals. Profiled with immunoSEQ multiplex PCR; TCRdb holds only in-frame clones, not every one. The sample holds approximately 2.4 million clones, 90% to 97% seen once. The CDR3 covers 12 residues. Germline V gene sequence: CDR1 KGHSH, CDR2 LQKENI. Trimming shortened V by 6 bases and J by 11 bases, and 16 bases separated the two germline ends. The V gene is TRBV18, the J gene TRBJ1-1; TRBD1 might be the D (5 bases). The origin of this receptor is a man between 18 and 29 years old in good health. The sample taken for sequencing was naive CD4+ T cells sorted from blood. As to subset: CD45RA+ positively selected. CDR3 loop: CASSPTARAAFF. The CDR3 coding sequence is TGTGCCAGCTCCCCAACGGCCAGGGCCGCTTTCTTT. Filled out from reference TRBV18 and TRBJ1-1, the complete variable domain reads NAGVMQNPRHLVRRRGQEARLRCSPMKGHSHVYWYRQLPEEGLKFMVYLQKENIIDESGMPKERFSAEFPKEGPSILRIQQVVRGDSAAYFCASSPTARAAFFGQGTRLTVV.